Described below is a single T cell receptor beta chain sequence and its context. The data stem from a study of blood T cells in healthy people across ages. With a J-beta primer mix and a sample-barcoded 5' primer, a second PCR ran about 7 to 12 cycles. MiXCR, run by TCRdb on the 5' RACE reads, gives a single entry per CDR3 protein. This table holds about 1.6 million distinct CDR3 sequences, roughly 32% found once. Trimming removed 6 bases at V and 1 base at J, with 16 bases between. Looked up from germline, CDR1 is MNHEY and CDR2 is SVGEGT. CDR3 length equals 15 residues. They isolated at least 7 million PBMCs from each sample.

Sample: blood. The receptor comes from a woman aged 30 to 39 in good health. The J gene is TRBJ2-7, the V gene TRBV6-2 or TRBV6-3; D may be TRBD1 (6 bases). CDR3 sequence: CASRSDRLVSYEQYF. The CDR3 nucleotides are TGTGCCAGCAGAAGCGACAGGCTTGTGTCCTACGAGCAGTACTTC.